This T cell receptor (beta chain) was sequenced for a study of blood T cells in healthy people across ages. Points from the study as a whole: Higher naive T cell percentage went strongly together with higher TCR beta diversity.

The authors ran a second PCR of about 6 to 11 cycles using a sample-barcoded 5' primer and a J-beta primer mix. TCRdb re-derived calls from the 5' RACE reads in MiXCR, one entry per CDR3 protein. The repertoire holds 1.5 million to 1.9 million distinct CDR3 sequences, with under 55% as singletons. Worth noting for this clonotype: Its antigen is unknown.

The CDR3 runs 14 residues. The V and J ends lost 8 bases and 0 bases respectively, with 11 bases between them. Sequencing used blood. The V and J genes are TRBV12-3 or TRBV12-4 and TRBJ1-3; TRBD1 is a possible D gene (5 bases). The TCR sequence derives from a woman under 30 in good health. The DNA of the CDR3 is TGTGCCAGCCAGGGTACACTCTCTGGAAACACCATATATTTT. This gives the protein CASQGTLSGNTIYF.